This T cell receptor (beta chain) was sequenced in a study of blood T cell repertoires in COVID-19. The V gene's germline CDR1 is SQVTM and CDR2 ANQGSEA. V lost 5 bases, J lost 5 bases, and 12 bases lay in between. There are 12 residues in the CDR3. Clones were sequenced by immunoSEQ multiplex PCR, and TCRdb holds only the in-frame ones, with some missing. The sample includes 150,000 or so clones, 75% to 90% of them seen just once. The sequence derives from a woman aged 70-85 years with acute or convalescent COVID-19. The gene calls are TRBV29-1 and TRBJ1-2; D is unresolved. Sequenced: peripheral blood. CDR3 loop: CSVRRGPYGYTF. The CDR3 nucleotides read TGCAGCGTTCGCCGCGGGCCGTATGGCTACACCTTC.